The sequence of this TCR beta chain was determined in a study of blood T cell repertoires in COVID-19. Study in general: Some COVID-19 samples were acute and others convalescent; all came from the United States, Italy and Spain.

The junction had 14 bases not matched to a gene; V was cut back by 3 bases and J by 6 bases. The CDR3 runs 18 residues. In germline, CDR1 is MNHEY, CDR2 SMNVEV (reference sequence). Sequenced by immunoSEQ multiplex PCR; TCRdb stores in-frame clones only, minus some. The sample holds under 250,000 clones, around 88% seen once. Seattle enrolled patients during active infection and tracked them longitudinally. The TCR was taken from a woman of 80 years or more with COVID-19, enrolled during active disease. This sequence joins TRBV27 and TRBJ2-2; 9 nucleotides agree with TRBD2. Sequencing was carried out using peripheral blood. This CDR3 is CASSFRLAGPTGPGELFF. For the CDR3, the DNA is TGTGCCAGCAGTTTTAGGCTAGCGGGACCCACCGGCCCCGGGGAGCTGTTTTTT.